This entry lists 30 T cell receptor beta chains sequenced from one sample in a study of vaccination and CD4 T cells after COVID-19. Noted treatment: approximately 11-day PBMC culture with coronavirus spike peptide pools or control peptides (ViraFEST assay). No antigen has been identified for these receptors. With the Oncomine TCR Beta short-read assay, DNA from cultured CD4+ T cells was sequenced. One entry per CDR3 protein results from TCRdb running MiXCR on the PCR reads. The repertoire includes roughly 12,000 distinct CDR3 sequences, more than 40% of them detected once, and around 22% sits in the top ten. Material for sequencing was CD4+ T cells from blood, cultured in vitro. These receptors originate from a human donor who had recovered from COVID-19.

In DNA form, the CDR3 reads TGTGCCAGCATACTTCTCACTGAAGCTTTCTTT. Its protein product is CASILLTEAFF. V and J are TRBV6-1 and TRBJ1-1; D is uncertain. The V gene lost 7 bases and the J gene lost 4 bases, with 7 bases spanning the gap. The CDR3 has 11 residues. Per germline, CDR1 MNHNS and CDR2 SASEGT.

This rearrangement joins TRBV7-2 to TRBJ1-5; the D is unclear. Germline V gene data show CDR1 as SGHTA and CDR2 as FQGNSA. This CDR3 spans 15 amino acids. V lost 2 bases, J lost 0 bases, and 8 bases lay in between. CDR3: CASSLTGNSNQPQHF. The CDR3 region has the DNA TGTGCCAGCAGCTTAACGGGTAATAGCAATCAGCCCCAGCATTTT.

This clonotype was recorded a few times. The V call is TRBV19, the J call TRBJ1-2; 7 bases are a match to TRBD1. J gave up 4 bases and V 6 bases, and 11 bases lay outside the gene matches. Germline loops: CDR1 LNHDA, CDR2 SQIVND (reference sequence). This CDR3 has 15 residues. CDR3 region: CASRATGTAGYGYTF. The DNA of the CDR3 is TGTGCCAGTAGGGCGACCGGGACAGCGGGCTATGGCTACACCTTC.

The CDR3 reads CASSGGNQETQYF. In nucleotides, the CDR3 is TGTGCCAGCAGTGGGGGGAATCAAGAGACCCAGTACTTC. This sequence joins TRBV2 and TRBJ2-5; TRBD1 or TRBD2 may be the D gene (5 bases each). This CDR3 has 13 residues. CDR1 and CDR2 (germline): SNHLY, FYNNEI. With 4 bases removed from V and 2 bases from J, the gap between germline ends came to 8 bases. The complete variable domain, with remaining parts taken from reference TRBV2 and TRBJ2-5, reads EPEVTQTPSHQVTQMGQEVILRCVPISNHLYFYWYRQILGQKVEFLVSFYNNEISEKSEIFDDQFSVERPDGSNFTLKIRSTKLEDSAMYFCASSGGNQETQYFGPGTRLLVL.

The chain employs TRBV19 and TRBJ2-3; 8 bases match TRBD2. Germline values: CDR1 LNHDA, CDR2 SQIVND (reference sequence). The CDR3 spans 13 residues. V was pared by 7 bases and J by 6 bases, with 6 bases of the junction left unmatched. The CDR3 DNA reads TGTGCCAGTAAAGCGGGGGAGAGGGATACGCAGTATTTT. The encoded protein is CASKAGERDTQYF.

The chain links TRBV7-9 to TRBJ2-5; D might be TRBD2 (6 bases). The germline gives CDR1 SEHNR, CDR2 FQNEAQ (reference sequence). This CDR3 region has 14 residues. Trimming shortened V by 5 bases and J by 4 bases, and 14 bases separated the two germline ends. CDR3 amino acids: CASSTIGGIETQYF. CDR3 sequence (DNA): TGTGCCAGCAGCACAATTGGGGGGATAGAGACCCAGTACTTC.

The chain carries TRBV6-1 and TRBJ2-5, with D hard to call. Trimming took off 5 bases at V and 0 bases at J, with 7 bases between the two ends. Germline V gives CDR1 MNHNS, CDR2 SASEGT. CDR3 size: 13 residues. The CDR3 bases are TGTGCCAGCAGTCTACGGGACCAAGAGACCCAGTACTTC. This gives the protein CASSLRDQETQYF.

V and J are TRBV11-2 and TRBJ2-7; maybe TRBD1 (6 bases). The CDR3 spans 15 residues. V shed 0 bases and J shed 2 bases, with 11 bases lying between them. Germline CDR1 reads SGHAT; CDR2 reads FQNNGV. The chain's CDR3 is CASSLDGTNTYEQYF. The CDR3 coding sequence is TGTGCCAGCAGCTTAGACGGGACAAATACCTACGAGCAGTACTTC.

The V gene is TRBV6-4, the J gene TRBJ2-3; no definite D call. This CDR3 contains 14 residues. V was cut by 10 bases and J by 0 bases, with 14 bases left in between. Germline-derived CDR1 and CDR2 are MRHNA and SNTAGT. CDR3 sequence: CATKDAASTDTQYF. In DNA, the CDR3 is TGTGCCACCAAGGACGCCGCGAGCACAGATACGCAGTATTTT.

The genes are TRBV5-1 and TRBJ2-2, with 14 bases that match TRBD2. The V gene's germline CDR1 is SGHRS and CDR2 YFSETQ. The J segment lost 4 bases and the V segment lost 4 bases, leaving 3 bases of the junction unmatched. The CDR3 consists of 16 residues. DNA of the CDR3: TGCGCCAGCAGCAGACTAGCGGGGGGGACCACCGGGGAGCTGTTTTTT. Protein product: CASSRLAGGTTGELFF. The whole variable domain, remainder taken from reference TRBV5-1 and TRBJ2-2, is KAGVTQTPRYLIKTRGQQVTLSCSPISGHRSVSWYQQTPGQGLQFLFEYFSETQRNKGNFPGRFSGRQFSNSRSEMNVSTLELGDSALYLCASSRLAGGTTGELFFGEGSRLTVL.

Here the CDR3 DNA reads TGTGCCAGCAGTTTAGCGGGAGGCGGGAAGACCCAGTACTTC. It codes for CASSLAGGGKTQYF. The chain has TRBV25-1 and TRBJ2-5; TRBD2 agrees at 10 bases. Trimming at V came to 5 bases and at J to 6 bases, leaving 6 bases not matched to a gene. There are 14 residues in the CDR3. The V gene's germline CDR1 is MGHDK and CDR2 SYGVNS.

The genes are TRBV20-1 and TRBJ2-1; 13 nucleotides align to TRBD2. V trimming: 1 base; J trimming: 6 bases; junction bases outside the gene matches: 3. Germline V gene lookup returns CDR1 DFQATT and CDR2 SNEGSKA (reference sequence). This CDR3 region has 15 residues. CDR3 sequence reads: CSARAGTSGTNEQFF. CDR3 coding DNA: TGCAGTGCTAGAGCCGGGACTAGCGGGACCAATGAGCAGTTCTTC.

V is TRBV6-1 and J is TRBJ1-2; D gene uncertain. Looked up from germline, CDR1 is MNHNS and CDR2 is SASEGT. The CDR3 has 12 amino acids. V was pared by 5 bases and J by 8 bases, with 12 bases between. The CDR3 sequence is CASSPPRGGYTF. CDR3 bases: TGTGCCAGCAGTCCTCCACGGGGAGGCTACACCTTC.

This clonotype has a handful of counts. V is TRBV7-2 and J is TRBJ1-1, with D tentatively TRBD1 (5 bases). CDR1 is SGHTA, CDR2 FQGNSA, per germline. Between the trimmed V and J ends, which lost 4 bases and 5 bases, there was a span of 17 bases. This CDR3 contains 15 residues. The CDR3 DNA reads as TGTGCCAGCAGCTCTACCGGGGCCCAGGGAACTGAAGCTTTCTTT. Amino acid sequence: CASSSTGAQGTEAFF.

The chain uses TRBV12-3 or TRBV12-4 and TRBJ1-1, with D possibly TRBD1 on 6 matching bases. CDR3 size: 12 residues. Trimming took off 1 base at V and 10 bases at J, with 10 bases between the two ends. CDR3 loop: CASSLGAGVAFF. The CDR3, as DNA: TGTGCCAGCAGTTTAGGGGCAGGGGTAGCTTTCTTT.

CDR3 DNA sequence: TGCGCCACCTGGGGACAGGCAACCTACGAGCAGTACTTC. This translates into CATWGQATYEQYF. The chain is built from TRBV10-2 and TRBJ2-7; 8 bases match TRBD1. The germline CDR1 and CDR2 sequences are WSHSY and SAAADI. CDR3 length: 13 amino acids. V shed 10 bases, J shed 2 bases, and the junction held 7 bases outside the gene matches.

This chain joins TRBV20-1 and TRBJ2-4; a weak D match, TRBD2 (6 bases). The V gene lost 0 bases and the J gene lost 0 bases, with 9 bases spanning the gap. The CDR3 is made up of 15 amino acids. Germline V gene sequence: CDR1 DFQATT, CDR2 SNEGSKA (reference sequence). The chain's CDR3 is CSARDGGLAKNIQYF. The CDR3 region has the DNA TGCAGTGCTAGAGATGGGGGGTTAGCCAAAAACATTCAGTACTTC.

V is TRBV10-2 and J is TRBJ1-5, with D maybe TRBD1 (6 bases). CDR1 is WSHSY and CDR2 is SAAADI in the germline V gene. Deletions cut 8 bases from V and 2 bases from J, with 10 bases between. CDR3 size: 13 residues. This CDR3 reads CASRTEGNQPQHF. The CDR3 bases are TGCGCCAGCCGGACAGAGGGCAATCAGCCCCAGCATTTT.

V and J are TRBV24-1 and TRBJ1-2; D call uncertain. CDR3 length equals 13 residues. Germline V gene data show CDR1 as KGHDR and CDR2 as SFDVKD. V was cut by 3 bases and J by 8 bases, with 12 bases left in between. The CDR3, as DNA: TGTGCCACCAGTGATCCGGTCCTGGGCGGCTACACCTTC. As protein: CATSDPVLGGYTF.

This clonotype was seen once. Because the CDR3's place on the DNA is in doubt, the DNA is left out and the CDR3 is given as listed by TCRdb. The rearrangement links TRBV7-5 to TRBJ2-7; TRBD2 was called by the table and not checked on the DNA. TRBV7-5 is a pseudogene locus. The CDR3 spans 21 amino acids, including both terminal residues. The CDR3 sequence: CISVPEERFSSLSGPSYEQYF.

A few counts support this clonotype. The chain recombines TRBV10-3 with TRBJ2-3; TRBD2 matches 13 bases. Germline V gene lookup returns CDR1 ENHRY and CDR2 SYGVKD. J was trimmed by 4 bases and V by 0 bases; bases with no gene match: 4. The CDR3 extends over 17 amino acids. The CDR3 coding sequence is TGTGCCATCAGTGAGTCCCGGACTAGCGGGAGAGCAGATACGCAGTATTTT. Protein product: CAISESRTSGRADTQYF.

This clonotype was observed a few times. The J gene is TRBJ2-3, the V gene TRBV10-2; 11 bases are shared with TRBD2. The length of the CDR3 is 17 residues. Germline CDR1 and CDR2: WSHSY and SAAADI. The trim removed 2 bases at V and 1 base at J, leaving 5 bases unmatched. CDR3 sequence: CASSETSGGSGTDTQYF. CDR3 DNA sequence: TGCGCCAGCAGTGAGACTAGCGGGGGATCGGGCACAGATACGCAGTATTTT.

V and J are TRBV4-2 and TRBJ2-1, with 7 bases matching TRBD2. CDR3 length: 15 residues. Germline CDR1 is LGHNA and CDR2 is YNFKEQ. J lost 6 bases, V lost 2 bases, and 7 bases had no gene match. DNA for the CDR3: TGTGCCAGCAGCCAAATCGGGGGAGGGCCCAATGAGCAGTTCTTC. Translating gives CASSQIGGGPNEQFF.

The gene calls are TRBV7-2 and TRBJ2-1; 7 bases are shared with TRBD1. In germline, CDR1 is SGHTA, CDR2 FQGNSA. The length of the CDR3 is 18 residues. The J segment lost 4 bases and the V segment lost 5 bases, leaving 17 bases of the junction unmatched. The CDR3 DNA reads TGTGCCAGCAGCCCGCTTGCCACTCGCCAGGGGGTATACAATGAGCAGTTCTTC. Its translation: CASSPLATRQGVYNEQFF.

This clonotype showed up just a few times. This rearrangement joins TRBV6-1 to TRBJ2-7; the D gene is possibly TRBD2 (5 bases). With 7 bases removed from V and 1 base from J, the gap between germline ends came to 11 bases. This CDR3 is 13 amino acids long. Germline V gene sequence: CDR1 MNHNS, CDR2 SASEGT. CDR3 sequence reads: CASKKPGSYEQYF. For the CDR3, the DNA is TGTGCCAGCAAAAAACCGGGGTCCTACGAGCAGTACTTC.

The chain combines TRBV6-1 with TRBJ1-6, with D perhaps TRBD1 (6 bases). The CDR3 sequence is 16 residues long. Germline CDR1 and CDR2: MNHNS and SASEGT. V was pared by 9 bases and J by 0 bases, with 15 bases between. In DNA, the CDR3 is TGTGCCAGTAGAAGAATGGACAGCTCCTATAATTCACCCCTCCACTTT. Its protein product is CASRRMDSSYNSPLHF.

This clonotype turned up a few times. The chain has TRBV20-1 and TRBJ1-6, with a weak D call TRBD1 (5 bases). Germline CDR1 is DFQATT and CDR2 is SNEGSKA (reference sequence). Trimming stripped 2 bases from V and 7 bases from J, with 12 bases between. The CDR3 extends over 14 amino acids. The CDR3 sequence: CSARLQVANSPLHF. The CDR3 DNA reads as TGCAGTGCTAGATTACAGGTAGCGAATTCACCCCTCCACTTT.

This clonotype was seen a handful of times. This rearrangement joins TRBV15 to TRBJ2-4; tentatively, D is TRBD2 (6 bases). This CDR3 comprises 15 residues. With 5 bases removed from V and 0 bases from J, the gap between germline ends came to 11 bases. Germline lookup yields CDR1 LNHNV and CDR2 YYDKDF (reference sequence). The CDR3 sequence is CATSVSGVAKNIQYF. CDR3 in DNA: TGTGCCACCAGCGTCTCGGGGGTAGCCAAAAACATTCAGTACTTC.

J is TRBJ1-2 and V is TRBV28, with D unclear. Germline-derived CDR1 and CDR2 are MDHEN and SYDVKM. Trimming left V 5 bases short and J 4 bases short, with 14 bases between. The CDR3 runs to 14 residues. The CDR3 protein is CASSAPSRFYGYTF. CDR3 in DNA: TGTGCCAGCAGTGCACCTTCCAGATTCTATGGCTACACCTTC.

This chain uses TRBV2 with TRBJ2-5; D uncertain. CDR1 SNHLY and CDR2 FYNNEI come from the germline V gene. V was clipped by 7 bases and J by 5 bases, with 17 bases between them. CDR3 size: 14 residues. The CDR3 DNA reads as TGTGCCAGCACATTTGCGACTGTGGGGGAGACCCAGTACTTC. It specifies CASTFATVGETQYF. Full variable domain (rest looked up from reference TRBV2 and TRBJ2-5): EPEVTQTPSHQVTQMGQEVILRCVPISNHLYFYWYRQILGQKVEFLVSFYNNEISEKSEIFDDQFSVERPDGSNFTLKIRSTKLEDSAMYFCASTFATVGETQYFGPGTRLLVL.